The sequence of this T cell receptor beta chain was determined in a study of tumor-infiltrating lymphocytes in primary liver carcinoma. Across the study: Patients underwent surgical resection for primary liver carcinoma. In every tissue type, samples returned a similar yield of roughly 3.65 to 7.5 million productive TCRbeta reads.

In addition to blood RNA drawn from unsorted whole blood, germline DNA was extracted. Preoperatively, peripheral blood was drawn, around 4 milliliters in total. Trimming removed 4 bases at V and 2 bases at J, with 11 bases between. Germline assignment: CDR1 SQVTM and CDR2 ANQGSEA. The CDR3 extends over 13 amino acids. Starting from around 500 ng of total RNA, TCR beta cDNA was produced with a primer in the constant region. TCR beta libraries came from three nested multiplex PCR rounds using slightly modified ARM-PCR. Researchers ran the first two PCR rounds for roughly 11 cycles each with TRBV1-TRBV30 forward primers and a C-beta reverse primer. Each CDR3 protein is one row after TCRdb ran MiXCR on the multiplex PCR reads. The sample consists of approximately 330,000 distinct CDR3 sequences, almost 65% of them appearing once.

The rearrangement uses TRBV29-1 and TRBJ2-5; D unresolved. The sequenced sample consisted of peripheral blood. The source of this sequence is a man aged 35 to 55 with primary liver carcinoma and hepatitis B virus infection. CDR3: CSVVADAQETQYF. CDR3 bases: TGCAGCGTTGTAGCTGATGCGCAAGAGACCCAGTACTTC.